A selection of T cell receptor beta chains follows, all from one sample in a study of control samples from healthy donors and cancer patients. The assay was immunoSEQ multiplex PCR, and TCRdb's table has in-frame clones only and misses some. The repertoire holds some 140,000 clones, with over 85% as singletons. Material: blood. The receptors were gathered from a man aged 35 to 55 in good health. The CDR3 runs from the conserved cysteine through the conserved F or W.

v_gene	len	j_gene	CDR3aa
TRBV7-9	11	TRBJ1-1	CASSFTSEAFF
TRBV2	15	TRBJ2-2	CASSFPSGGAVELFF
TRBV11-3	15	TRBJ2-7	CASSPTGTGGHEQYF
TRBV6-2/TRBV6-3	14	TRBJ1-5	CASSYQPWAQPQHF
TRBV21-1	12	TRBJ2-7	CASSRGCYEQYF
TRBV10-2	15	TRBJ2-5	CASRRTGTAQETQYF
TRBV6-1	16	TRBJ2-7	CASSDNPRVQTGEQYF
TRBV18	14	TRBJ2-1	CASSRSGQGNEQFF
TRBV19	14	TRBJ2-1	CASSVSGGWLEQFF
TRBV6-5	14	TRBJ2-7	CASSRSGGTYEQYF
TRBV24-1	14	TRBJ2-3	CATSGSSGTDTQYF
TRBV27	15	TRBJ1-6	CASSTDQGWNSPLHF
TRBV7-2	14	TRBJ2-3	CASSPTADTDTQYF
TRBV7-8	15	TRBJ1-5	CASSLGQGLNQPQHF
TRBV30	15	TRBJ1-3	CAWGAGIHSGNTIYF
TRBV6-5	13	TRBJ1-4	CASNGQLNEKLFF
TRBV4-1	17	TRBJ1-5	CASSQDPRVGAGQPQHF
TRBV29-1	14	TRBJ1-1	CSVEGRGGNTEAFF
TRBV11-2	13	TRBJ2-7	CASSLVRYYEQYF
TRBV6-5	13	TRBJ1-5	CASSYSSNQPQHF